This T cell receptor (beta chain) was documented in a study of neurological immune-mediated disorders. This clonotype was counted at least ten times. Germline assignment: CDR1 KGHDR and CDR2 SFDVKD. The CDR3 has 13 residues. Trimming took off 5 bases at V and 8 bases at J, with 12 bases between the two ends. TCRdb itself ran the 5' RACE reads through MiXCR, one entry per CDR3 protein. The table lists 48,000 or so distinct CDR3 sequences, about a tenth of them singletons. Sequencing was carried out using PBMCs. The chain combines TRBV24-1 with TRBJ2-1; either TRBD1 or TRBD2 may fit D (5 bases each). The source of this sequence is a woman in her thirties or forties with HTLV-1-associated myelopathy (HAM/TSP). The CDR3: CATSVEGQHEQFF. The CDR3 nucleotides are TGTGCCACCAGTGTTGAGGGGCAGCATGAGCAGTTCTTC.